This paragraph reports one TCR beta chain. Other DNA sequences in this sample translate to the same CDR3. The sample is drawn from a study of blood T cell repertoires in COVID-19. Looking at the study overall: Donors in the United States, Italy and Spain gave samples during acute or convalescent COVID-19.

Between the trimmed V and J ends, which lost 0 bases and 4 bases, there was a span of 7 bases. Per germline, CDR1 GTSNPN and CDR2 SVGIG (reference sequence). CDR3 length: 13 residues. Assay: immunoSEQ multiplex PCR; the TCRdb copy retains only in-frame clones and omits some. The table records about 250,000 clones, around 85% of them present only once. This study enrolled people aged about 18 to 90 from approximately 25 US geographic areas. Sequencing was performed on PBMCs or T cells enriched from blood (not recorded which). This receptor was identified in a woman in her 50s with acute COVID-19. J is TRBJ1-5 and V is TRBV30; D may be TRBD1 (5 bases). CDR3 residues: CAWSVQANQPQHF. CDR3 bases: TGTGCCTGGAGTGTACAGGCTAATCAGCCCCAGCATTTT.